This TCR beta chain was identified in a study of T-cell reconstitution after alpha-beta-depleted transplantation in children. Study findings and constraints: Recipient T cells and thymic progenitors that survived gave rise to the high TCRbeta diversity observed at day 60 in some patients.

This CDR3 is 13 amino acids long. Germline V CDR1 and CDR2: SGHRS, YFSETQ. Trimming removed 5 bases at V and 4 bases at J, with 11 bases between. Unique molecular identifiers featured in how the TCRbeta library was prepared. TCRdb processed the PCR reads anew with MiXCR; each CDR3 protein has one entry. The table shows about 980,000 distinct CDR3 sequences, with roughly 29% occurring only once. This clonotype was seen repeatedly, ten times or more. Its antigen is still unknown. This sample comprised PBMCs, mostly from graft donor cells, obtained 360 days after TCRalphabeta/CD19-depleted stem cell transplant. V usage is TRBV5-1 and J usage is TRBJ2-3; D might be TRBD1 or TRBD2, each matching 5 bases. The source of this sequence is a boy less than two years old who had a stem cell transplant for SCID, so the T cells may come from the graft donor. The CDR3 region has the DNA TGCGCCAGCAGTTCTGGGGGACCAGATACGCAGTATTTT. The encoded protein is CASSSGGPDTQYF.